The TCR beta chain under discussion was sequenced for a study of cytomegalovirus exposure and HLA in healthy donors. About this clone itself: The antigen is undetermined.

Overall study findings and caveats: Within an earlier analysis, most TCR beta V segments proved productive either about 90% or about 30% of the time.

Germline V gives CDR1 SQVTM, CDR2 ANQGSEA. J gave up 3 bases and V 0 bases, and 5 bases lay outside the gene matches. The CDR3 covers 14 residues. Primers: 60 Vbeta forward and 13 Jbeta reverse. TCRdb keeps only in-frame clones here, not all; method: immunoSEQ multiplex PCR. Found here are 150,000 to 200,000 clones, roughly 73% of them singletons; the top ten hold less than 9.5%. The sequence was collected from a woman aged 40-49 years in good health and CMV-seropositive. The sample consisted of PBMCs. The chain couples TRBV29-1 to TRBJ2-7; TRBD1 matches at 7 bases. CDR3 nucleotides: TGCAGCGTTGAAGACCCAGGGGGTTACTACGAGCAGTACTTC. This encodes CSVEDPGGYYEQYF.